This entry lists 30 T cell receptor beta chains sequenced from one sample in a study of shared clonotypes between healthy human individuals. Here immunoSEQ multiplex PCR was the method, and the copy in TCRdb shows in-frame clones only, minus some. The sample holds approximately 940,000 clones, around three quarters seen once. Sequenced material: memory CD4+ T cells sorted from blood. Noted subset: CD45RA-negative fraction. The source is a man younger than 30 in good health.

This chain uses TRBV27 with TRBJ1-1; TRBD1 matches at 9 bases. From germline, CDR1 is MNHEY and CDR2 SMNVEV (reference sequence). The CDR3 has 16 amino acids. Trimming removed 2 bases from V and 6 bases from J; junction bases left unmatched: 10. The CDR3 region is CASSLGYRGQIAEAFF. Written as DNA, the CDR3 is TGTGCCAGCAGTTTAGGGTACAGGGGGCAAATCGCTGAAGCTTTCTTT.

This chain joins TRBV19 and TRBJ2-5; TRBD2 matches at 7 bases. Germline values: CDR1 LNHDA, CDR2 SQIVND (reference sequence). The CDR3 is 14 amino acids. V dropped 3 bases and J dropped 5; count of bases not matched to a gene: 6. This chain's CDR3 is CASSMAGDAETQYF. The CDR3 region has the DNA TGTGCCAGTAGTATGGCGGGGGACGCGGAGACCCAGTACTTC.

This chain connects TRBV4-3 to TRBJ2-1; a possible D gene is TRBD2 (6 bases). V lost 4 bases and J lost 6, with 19 bases in between. Germline V gene sequence: CDR1 LGHNA, CDR2 YSLEER. The CDR3 loop spans 16 amino acids. The DNA for the CDR3 is TGCGCCAGCAGCCGGACTATGGCAGGACAACCCAATGAGCAGTTCTTC. Translation: CASSRTMAGQPNEQFF.

This clone was seen only a few times. The chain joins TRBV30 to TRBJ1-1, with 8 bases fitting TRBD1. J gave up 3 bases and V 6 bases, and 6 bases lay outside the gene matches. Germline CDR1 is GTSNPN and CDR2 is SVGIG (reference sequence). The CDR3 is 13 amino acids. The CDR3 coding sequence is TGTGCCTGCACCGGGACAGGCGACACTGAAGCTTTCTTT. As protein: CACTGTGDTEAFF.

V is TRBV6-6 and J is TRBJ2-5; D possibly corresponds to TRBD1 (6 bases). The CDR3 has 12 amino acids. Trimming took 7 bases from V and 1 from J, leaving 7 bases between them. CDR1 and CDR2 (germline): MNHNY, SVGAGI (reference sequence). The CDR3 sequence is CASKGVQETQYF. CDR3 DNA: TGTGCCAGCAAGGGGGTCCAAGAGACCCAGTACTTC.

The rearrangement uses TRBV6-1 and TRBJ1-4; D gene unclear. V lost 7 bases to trimming and J lost 6 bases, with 6 bases between them. The CDR3 totals 11 residues. Per the germline V gene, CDR1 is MNHNS and CDR2 is SASEGT. The CDR3 spells CASKVYEKLFF. CDR3 in DNA: TGTGCCAGCAAGGTCTATGAAAAACTGTTTTTT.

This clone showed up just a few times. This chain links TRBV7-2 with TRBJ1-2; a possible D gene is TRBD1 (5 bases). V was clipped by 5 bases and J by 4 bases, with 11 bases between them. The CDR3 is 13 amino acids. Germline V CDR1 and CDR2: SGHTA, FQGNSA. The CDR3 region has the DNA TGTGCCAGCAGCCAGTCAGGGTTCTATGGCTACACCTTC. Its translation is CASSQSGFYGYTF. The full variable domain, in which reference TRBV7-2 and TRBJ1-2 provide the parts outside the CDR3, is GAGVSQSPSNKVTEKGKDVELRCDPISGHTALYWYRQSLGQGLEFLIYFQGNSAPDKSGLPSDRFSAERTGGSVSTLTIQRTQQEDSAVYLCASSQSGFYGYTFGSGTRLTVV.

This clone was detected a few times. This chain joins TRBV28 and TRBJ2-7; 8 positions match TRBD1. Germline V CDR1 and CDR2: MDHEN, SYDVKM. CDR3 size: 14 residues. V lost 6 bases to trimming and J lost 0 bases; unmatched junction nucleotides: 4. The CDR3: CASSRTGHSYEQYF. CDR3 nucleotide sequence: TGTGCCAGCAGCCGGACAGGGCACTCCTACGAGCAGTACTTC.

The rearrangement links TRBV5-1 to TRBJ2-1; TRBD2 might be the D (6 bases). CDR1 and CDR2 (germline): SGHRS, YFSETQ. This CDR3 region has 16 residues. Trimming shortened V by 0 bases and J by 0 bases, and 10 bases separated the two germline ends. The CDR3 nucleotides read TGCGCCAGCAGCTTGGCCGGGACTGACTCCTACAATGAGCAGTTCTTC. Protein sequence: CASSLAGTDSYNEQFF.

This chain links TRBV19 with TRBJ2-1; possibly TRBD1 or TRBD2 for D (6 bases each). CDR3 length equals 17 residues. Trimming removed 9 bases from V and 9 bases from J, with 30 bases in between. Germline V gene data show CDR1 as LNHDA and CDR2 as SQIVND (reference sequence). The CDR3 here is CASRPPNRDFGGSEQFF. The CDR3, as DNA: TGTGCCAGCCGCCCTCCAAACAGGGACTTTGGGGGTAGTGAGCAGTTCTTC.

This chain uses TRBV5-1 with TRBJ1-6; D perhaps matches TRBD1 (6 bases). V dropped 4 bases and J dropped 6 bases, with 20 bases sitting between them. The CDR3 is made up of 17 amino acids. Germline V gene data show CDR1 as SGHRS and CDR2 as YFSETQ. The CDR3 reads CASSAGHTDAGNSPLHF. CDR3 nucleotides: TGCGCCAGCAGCGCGGGACATACGGACGCTGGTAATTCACCCCTCCACTTT.

The chain recombines TRBV6-6 with TRBJ1-2; possible D gene TRBD1, 6 bases. CDR3 length equals 15 residues. In germline, CDR1 is MNHNY, CDR2 SVGAGI (reference sequence). Deletions cut 2 bases from V and 2 bases from J, with 12 bases between. The CDR3 DNA is TGTGCCAGCAGTTACCAACAGGGAATGAACTATGGCTACACCTTC. It encodes CASSYQQGMNYGYTF.

The chain employs TRBV6-1 and TRBJ1-1; D remains unclear. V dropped 2 bases and J dropped 3 bases, with 4 bases sitting between them. The CDR3 extends over 12 amino acids. From germline, CDR1 is MNHNS and CDR2 SASEGT. The CDR3, as DNA: TGTGCCAGCAGTGAATATTACACTGAAGCTTTCTTT. As protein: CASSEYYTEAFF.

The genes are TRBV28 and TRBJ1-4; D may be TRBD1 (6 bases). CDR3 length: 15 residues. The V end was cut by 6 bases, the J end by 6 bases, with 17 bases between. In germline, CDR1 is MDHEN, CDR2 SYDVKM. DNA for the CDR3: TGTGCCAGCAGCGAGAGACAGGTTATAGATGAAAAACTGTTTTTT. Protein product: CASSERQVIDEKLFF.

The V call is TRBV5-1, the J call TRBJ1-1; D unclear. Germline CDR1 reads SGHRS; CDR2 reads YFSETQ. The CDR3 covers 16 residues. The V end lost 5 bases, the J end lost 4 bases, and 21 bases lay between the germline ends. Here the CDR3 DNA reads TGCGCCAGCAGGGCGGAAAGCCCCACCTTTAGCACTGAAGCTTTCTTT. Its translation: CASRAESPTFSTEAFF.

The DNA for the CDR3 is TGTGCCAGCAGCAGGACTAGCGGGGGGACGTTCTTC. Translated, it gives CASSRTSGGTFF. This rearrangement joins TRBV5-6 to TRBJ2-1; 14 bases align to TRBD2. This CDR3 comprises 12 residues. Unmatched junction bases numbered 3, after V lost 4 bases and J lost 15 bases. The V gene's germline CDR1 is SGHDT and CDR2 YYEEEE.

The chain uses TRBV6-4 and TRBJ2-7; 10 bases are shared with TRBD2. V lost 6 bases, J lost 2 bases, and 4 bases stayed unmatched. The length of the CDR3 is 14 residues. The V gene's germline CDR1 is MRHNA and CDR2 SNTAGT. The CDR3 loop reads CASRLAGGAYEQYF. The CDR3 nucleotides are TGTGCCAGCAGGTTAGCGGGAGGAGCCTACGAGCAGTACTTC.

The rearrangement uses TRBV27 and TRBJ1-6, with D unresolved. This CDR3 is 17 amino acids long. The V gene's germline CDR1 is MNHEY and CDR2 SMNVEV (reference sequence). Trimming stripped 5 bases from V and 0 bases from J, with 14 bases between. The CDR3 loop reads CASSPGNRGSYNSPLHF. The CDR3 bases are TGTGCCAGCAGTCCAGGAAACCGGGGCTCCTATAATTCACCCCTCCACTTT.

This clone was recorded at least ten times. The chain carries TRBV30 and TRBJ2-3; D is undetermined. The CDR3 spans 12 residues. Deletions cut 2 bases from V and 4 bases from J, with 7 bases between. From germline, CDR1 is GTSNPN and CDR2 SVGIG (reference sequence). CDR3 sequence: CAWSLAADTQYF. CDR3 nucleotides: TGTGCCTGGAGTTTAGCTGCAGATACGCAGTATTTT.

V gene TRBV6-1 combines with J gene TRBJ1-6; 10 bases map to TRBD1. V shed 4 bases, J shed 7 bases, and the junction held 4 bases outside the gene matches. The CDR3 spans 15 residues. Germline V gene lookup returns CDR1 MNHNS and CDR2 SASEGT. CDR3 bases: TGTGCCAGCAGTGTTTCGACAGGGGGCAATTCACCCCTCCACTTT. Protein sequence: CASSVSTGGNSPLHF.

On this clone itself: Different DNA sequences within this sample yield the same CDR3. The V call is TRBV19, the J call TRBJ2-6, with no clear D. CDR3 size: 16 residues. CDR1 and CDR2 (germline): LNHDA, SQIVND (reference sequence). V was cut by 3 bases and J by 0 bases, with 9 bases left in between. For the CDR3, the DNA is TGTGCCAGTAGTATTGGGCTGTTCTCTGGGGCCAACGTCCTGACTTTC. This encodes CASSIGLFSGANVLTF.

The V call is TRBV4-1, the J call TRBJ1-2; D might be TRBD1 (6 bases). The V end lost 3 bases, the J end lost 1 base, and 12 bases lay between the germline ends. Germline CDR1 and CDR2: MGHRA and YSYEKL. CDR3 length: 15 residues. CDR3 in DNA: TGCGCCAGCAGCCATGGACAGTTTATTAACTATGGCTACACCTTC. Encoded protein: CASSHGQFINYGYTF.

This clone was counted a few times. This chain links TRBV7-8 with TRBJ2-1, with D perhaps TRBD2 (5 bases). V was cut by 5 bases and J by 2 bases, with 13 bases left in between. This CDR3 has 15 residues. The germline gives CDR1 SGHVS, CDR2 FQNEAQ. In DNA, the CDR3 is TGTGCCAGCAGCCCGATGGGGAGCACCTACAATGAGCAGTTCTTC. The encoded protein is CASSPMGSTYNEQFF.

This clone was counted a few times. CDR3 amino acids: CASSLRGRETQYF. As DNA, the CDR3 is TGTGCCAGCAGCTTAAGAGGGAGGGAGACCCAGTACTTC. The chain has TRBV11-2 and TRBJ2-5, with D perhaps TRBD2 (6 bases). The CDR3 loop spans 13 amino acids. Trimming pared 2 bases from V and 5 bases from J, leaving 9 bases between. CDR1 SGHAT and CDR2 FQNNGV come from the germline V gene.

The J gene is TRBJ2-5, the V gene TRBV11-2, with 10 bases identical to TRBD1. Germline V gene sequence: CDR1 SGHAT, CDR2 FQNNGV. J was trimmed by 6 bases and V by 4 bases; bases with no gene match: 8. This CDR3 spans 15 amino acids. The CDR3 bases are TGTGCCAGCAGCTCGTCGACAGGGGGCGAAAAGACCCAGTACTTC. Translated, it gives CASSSSTGGEKTQYF.

V usage is TRBV5-1 and J usage is TRBJ1-3; no firm D call. V dropped 1 base and J dropped 4 bases, with 3 bases sitting between them. Germline lookup yields CDR1 SGHRS and CDR2 YFSETQ. The CDR3 is 12 residues long. The CDR3 region has the DNA TGCGCCAGCAGCTTGCTAGGAAACACCATATATTTT. This gives the protein CASSLLGNTIYF.

The chain carries TRBV19 and TRBJ2-1; maybe TRBD2 (6 bases). The CDR3 loop spans 14 amino acids. V was shortened by 4 bases and J by 6 bases, with 13 bases between the two germline ends. Germline assignment: CDR1 LNHDA and CDR2 SQIVND (reference sequence). CDR3 nucleotide sequence: TGTGCCAGTAGTAGTTTTGGGACTCCCAATGAGCAGTTCTTC. It yields the protein CASSSFGTPNEQFF. The full variable domain, with the rest looked up from reference TRBV19 and TRBJ2-1, is DGGITQSPKYLFRKEGQNVTLSCEQNLNHDAMYWYRQDPGQGLRLIYYSQIVNDFQKGDIAEGYSVSREKKESFPLTVTSAQKNPTAFYLCASSSFGTPNEQFFGPGTRLTVL.

This clone appeared a few times. The rearrangement links TRBV29-1 to TRBJ2-1, with D maybe TRBD1 (6 bases). This CDR3 comprises 11 residues. Germline V CDR1 and CDR2: SQVTM, ANQGSEA. The V gene lost 7 bases and the J gene lost 3 bases, with 7 bases spanning the gap. The CDR3 spells CSATGYNEQFF. The CDR3 bases are TGCAGCGCGACAGGCTACAATGAGCAGTTCTTC.

The chain joins TRBV11-2 to TRBJ2-5; TRBD1 or TRBD2 may be the D gene (5 bases each). This CDR3 comprises 13 residues. Germline values: CDR1 SGHAT, CDR2 FQNNGV. Deletions cut 1 base from V and 5 bases from J, with 8 bases between. This CDR3 is CASSLVWGETQYF. DNA of the CDR3: TGTGCCAGCAGCTTAGTTTGGGGGGAGACCCAGTACTTC.

The chain combines TRBV6-6 with TRBJ2-1; 9 bases align to TRBD2. V gave up 4 bases and J gave up 8 bases; unmatched junction bases: 3. The CDR3 spans 13 residues. CDR1 is MNHNY and CDR2 is SVGAGI in the germline V gene (reference sequence). CDR3 coding DNA: TGTGCCAGCAGTTCACTAGCGGGCCATGAGCAGTTCTTC. Translating it yields CASSSLAGHEQFF.